The 23 T cell receptor beta chains below were found in one sample sequenced in a study of brain T cells in children with intractable seizures. Produced via immunoSEQ multiplex PCR; TCRdb's table is partial and in-frame only. The sample contains roughly 9,500 clones, 69% of which appear only once. The sequenced cases were selected for having the highest brain T cell transcript signatures. The source material was resected brain tissue, sampled at surgery. These receptors all stem from a girl aged 2-15 years with tuberous sclerosis and intractable seizures.

In its sample, this clone was seen a few times. The genes are TRBV5-1 and TRBJ1-5; D gene unclear. This CDR3 comprises 14 residues. Germline V gene data show CDR1 as SGHRS and CDR2 as YFSETQ. The V end was cut by 3 bases, the J end by 0 bases, with 7 bases between. The CDR3 DNA follows: TGCGCCAGCAGCTCTGACGGTAGCAATCAGCCCCAGCATTTT. Residues: CASSSDGSNQPQHF.

This clone has only a few counts. This rearrangement joins TRBV9 to TRBJ1-1, with D uncertain. CDR3 length: 13 amino acids. V lost 0 bases and J lost 1, with 4 bases in between. The germline CDR1 and CDR2 sequences are SGDLS and YYNGEE. The CDR3 region has the DNA TGTGCCAGCAGCGTAGAAGCGAACACTGAAGCTTTCTTT. It codes for CASSVEANTEAFF.

This chain connects TRBV5-1 to TRBJ1-1, with 10 bases lining up with TRBD1. Germline CDR1 and CDR2: SGHRS and YFSETQ. The CDR3 has 15 amino acids. The V and J ends lost 4 bases and 5 bases, in that order; junction bases with no gene match: 8. CDR3 coding DNA: TGCGCCAGCAGCGGAGGACAGGGGGGTTGGACTGAAGCTTTCTTT. Its translation: CASSGGQGGWTEAFF.

A remark on this clone: The same CDR3 also results from other DNA sequences found in this sample. CDR3 nucleotides: TGTGCCAGCAGTTACTCAGGGGGCCAAGAGACCCAGTACTTC. Protein sequence: CASSYSGGQETQYF. The rearrangement joins TRBV6-5 to TRBJ2-5; tentatively, D is TRBD1 (6 bases). V was trimmed by 0 bases and J by 1 base, leaving 6 bases between them. Germline CDR1 reads MNHEY; CDR2 reads SVGAGI. The CDR3 spans 14 residues.

V and J are TRBV19 and TRBJ2-5, with TRBD1 identical over 10 bases. This CDR3 has 17 amino acids. The germline V gene has CDR1 LNHDA and CDR2 SQIVND (reference sequence). V gave up 3 bases and J gave up 5 bases; unmatched junction bases: 12. CDR3: CASSMTRQGARMETQYF. The CDR3 DNA reads TGTGCCAGTAGTATGACGAGACAGGGGGCGCGGATGGAGACCCAGTACTTC.

The chain uses TRBV11-1 and TRBJ1-5; TRBD1 is a possible D gene (6 bases). The germline V and J ends were trimmed by 4 bases and 3 bases, with 16 bases remaining between them. The CDR3 has 16 amino acids. CDR1 and CDR2 from the germline V gene are SGHAT and FQDESV (reference sequence). The chain's CDR3 is CASSSYRGGPNQPQHF. CDR3 nucleotide sequence: TGTGCCAGCAGCTCGTATAGGGGGGGTCCCAATCAGCCCCAGCATTTT.

The chain joins TRBV5-6 to TRBJ2-7; no definite D call. From germline, CDR1 is SGHDT and CDR2 YYEEEE. The V end was cut by 2 bases, the J end by 4 bases, with 7 bases between. The CDR3 has 12 residues. CDR3 DNA: TGTGCCAGCAGCTTTGGCAGGTACGAGCAGTACGTC. This translates into CASSFGRYEQYV.

This chain connects TRBV27 to TRBJ1-5, with 9 bases identical to TRBD1. The CDR3 is 13 amino acids. CDR1 MNHEY and CDR2 SMNVEV come from the germline V gene (reference sequence). The V gene end was trimmed by 6 bases and the J gene end by 7 bases; junction bases not matched to a gene: 4. The CDR3 nucleotides are TGTGCCAGCAGGACAGGGGGAGGACAGCCCCAGCATTTT. As protein: CASRTGGGQPQHF.

This rearrangement joins TRBV27 to TRBJ1-1; TRBD1 aligns across 9 bases. Germline V gene lookup returns CDR1 MNHEY and CDR2 SMNVEV (reference sequence). This CDR3 has 16 amino acids. J gave up 3 bases and V 5 bases, and 10 bases lay outside the gene matches. The CDR3 nucleotides are TGTGCCAGCAGTAAATGGGACAGGGTTGGAGACACTGAAGCTTTCTTT. Its translation: CASSKWDRVGDTEAFF.

In this sample, this clone turned up a few times. The CDR3 region is CASSFGLAQDTQYF. CDR3 DNA: TGCGCCAGCAGCTTCGGACTAGCTCAAGATACGCAGTATTTT. The chain carries TRBV5-1 and TRBJ2-3, with 8 bases matching TRBD2. Germline V gives CDR1 SGHRS, CDR2 YFSETQ. The CDR3 contains 14 residues. Trimming at V came to 2 bases and at J to 5 bases, leaving 4 bases not matched to a gene.

The chain employs TRBV11-2 and TRBJ2-7, with D possibly called TRBD1 or TRBD2 (5 bases each). Germline V gene sequence: CDR1 SGHAT, CDR2 FQNNGV. V was pared by 7 bases and J by 1 base, with 17 bases between. CDR3 length: 15 residues. Written as DNA, the CDR3 is TGTGCCAGCACCCCGCGAGGGGCTCCTTCCTACGAGCAGTACTTC. Its protein is CASTPRGAPSYEQYF.

This clone was detected a few times. This chain joins TRBV7-2 and TRBJ2-7, with TRBD1 matching over 9 bases. The CDR3 sequence is 18 residues long. CDR1 SGHTA and CDR2 FQGNSA come from the germline V gene. Germline trimming cut 1 base from V and 2 bases from J; bases unmatched to any gene: 12. CDR3 DNA sequence: TGTGCCAGCAGCTTAGTGGGGACAGGGAGTACAGGAACCTACGAGCAGTACGTC. Residues: CASSLVGTGSTGTYEQYV.

The chain uses TRBV6-5 and TRBJ2-7; 8 nucleotides align to TRBD1. V was pared by 6 bases and J by 6 bases, with 10 bases of the junction left unmatched. The CDR3 contains 14 residues. Germline V gene lookup returns CDR1 MNHEY and CDR2 SVGAGI. The CDR3 loop reads CASRGDRGMGEQYF. The CDR3 nucleotides read TGTGCCAGCAGAGGAGACAGGGGAATGGGCGAGCAGTACTTC.

The chain combines TRBV19 with TRBJ2-3, with D perhaps being TRBD1 or TRBD2 (6 bases each). Trimming pared 5 bases from V and 5 bases from J, leaving 20 bases between. This CDR3 spans 16 amino acids. CDR1 and CDR2 from the germline V gene are LNHDA and SQIVND (reference sequence). The CDR3 loop reads CASSPGSRGLGDTQYF. The CDR3 DNA reads TGTGCCAGTAGTCCGGGGTCTCGGGGGCTCGGAGATACGCAGTATTTT.

The V call is TRBV18, the J call TRBJ1-5; a weak D match, TRBD1 (5 bases). Trimming stripped 4 bases from V and 5 bases from J, with 15 bases between. Germline V gene sequence: CDR1 KGHSH, CDR2 LQKENI. This CDR3 comprises 15 residues. The DNA for the CDR3 is TGTGCCAGCTCACGGGAAACAGGAGGTTATCAGCCCCAGCATTTT. Translated: CASSRETGGYQPQHF.

The rearrangement links TRBV6-5 to TRBJ2-7; tentative D call: TRBD1 (6 bases). Germline V lookup: CDR1 MNHEY, CDR2 SVGAGI. The CDR3 totals 14 residues. Trimming removed 2 bases from V and 3 bases from J, with 11 bases in between. The chain's CDR3 is CASSYLQGYYEQYF. The CDR3 DNA is TGTGCCAGCAGTTACCTACAGGGATACTACGAGCAGTACTTC.

This chain uses TRBV27 with TRBJ2-3; 9 bases match TRBD2. V lost 5 bases, J lost 6 bases, and 12 bases stayed unmatched. Germline CDR1 reads MNHEY; CDR2 reads SMNVEV (reference sequence). This CDR3 has 16 residues. The CDR3 protein is CASSLLSGGLTDTQYF. The CDR3 DNA reads TGTGCCAGCAGTCTACTTAGCGGGGGACTAACCGATACGCAGTATTTT.

This chain connects TRBV5-8 to TRBJ1-4; maybe TRBD1 (6 bases). V lost 1 base and J lost 5, with 12 bases in between. Germline CDR1 and CDR2: SGHTS and YDEGEE. This CDR3 is 15 amino acids long. The chain's CDR3 is CASSLFHRDNEKLFF. The CDR3 coding sequence is TGTGCCAGCAGCTTGTTTCACAGGGACAATGAAAAACTGTTTTTT.

This chain connects TRBV12-3 or TRBV12-4 to TRBJ2-5; D possibly corresponds to TRBD2 (5 bases). V lost 6 bases, J lost 4 bases, and 12 bases lay in between. The CDR3 is made up of 13 amino acids. The CDR3, as DNA: TGTGCCAGCAGCCGAGACTACCGAGAGACCCAGTACTTC. Its protein is CASSRDYRETQYF.

The genes are TRBV28 and TRBJ1-5, with D uncertain. The CDR3 totals 16 residues. The germline CDR1 and CDR2 sequences are MDHEN and SYDVKM. The V end lost 2 bases, the J end lost 11 bases, and 22 bases lay between the germline ends. CDR3 DNA: TGTGCCAGCAGTTTAGGATGGGCCCCTAGGATCATGTCCCAGCATTTT. It is translated as CASSLGWAPRIMSQHF.

Only a few counts were recorded for this clone. V gene TRBV2 combines with J gene TRBJ1-4; 8 bases fit TRBD1. J gave up 8 bases and V 3 bases, and 11 bases lay outside the gene matches. The CDR3 is made up of 16 amino acids. The V gene's germline CDR1 is SNHLY and CDR2 FYNNEI. CDR3 sequence (DNA): TGTGCCAGCAGTGATCCCTGGGACAGGTCGACGGAAAAACTGTTTTTT. Encoded protein: CASSDPWDRSTEKLFF.

By share, this clone ranks as medium-sized. This chain joins TRBV7-3 and TRBJ2-7; weak D call: TRBD2 (6 bases). Trimming shortened V by 5 bases and J by 5 bases, and 19 bases separated the two germline ends. CDR3 size: 15 residues. Looked up from germline, CDR1 is SGHTA and CDR2 is FQGTGA. CDR3 sequence reads: CASSPGPGLFDEQYF. In DNA form, the CDR3 reads TGTGCCAGCAGCCCAGGTCCGGGACTTTTCGACGAGCAGTACTTC.

The chain couples TRBV6-5 to TRBJ1-2; D is uncertain. V gave up 5 bases and J gave up 3 bases, with 13 bases separating them. CDR1 is MNHEY and CDR2 is SVGAGI in the germline V gene. The CDR3 covers 14 residues. The DNA of the CDR3 is TGTGCCAGCAGTAAGACCCTACTCGACTATGGCTACACCTTC. Residues: CASSKTLLDYGYTF.